This TCR beta chain originates from a study of T cell repertoires in ileal Crohn's disease. Study overall: Surgery for a complication: stricturing in around 60%, penetrating in about 40%.

Broader study findings: Active smokers at surgery had more clonal expansions than non-smokers.

Adults with ileal or ileocolonic Crohn's disease and an indication for resection were eligible. As regards this clone: Its antigen is unidentified.

Method: immunoSEQ multiplex PCR; TCRdb's copy keeps in-frame clones and lacks some. Here the sample spans 11,000 to 15,000 clones, around 84% being singletons. The sequenced material came from ileal tissue. This receptor was taken from an adult with Crohn's disease.

CDR3 residues: CASSSAASGNYEQYF. CDR3 coding DNA: TGTGCCAGCAGCTCCGCCGCTAGCGGAAACTACGAGCAGTACTTC. The chain combines TRBV7-2 with TRBJ2-7; 7 positions match TRBD2. Unmatched junction bases numbered 9, after V lost 4 bases and J lost 3 bases. CDR3 length: 15 residues. The germline V gene encodes CDR1 SGHTA and CDR2 FQGNSA.